This T cell receptor (beta chain) was found in a study of T cells in Graves' hyperthyroidism and ophthalmopathy. On the study more broadly: Any treatment followed the collection of peripheral blood at initial diagnosis.

Study conclusions and caveats: Expanded thyroid clonotypes (above 0.001) were mostly also found in blood.

The junction had 6 bases not matched to a gene; V was cut back by 3 bases and J by 8 bases. This CDR3 has 14 residues. CDR1 is MNHEY, CDR2 SMNVEV, per germline (reference sequence). Researchers amplified the TCR beta CDR3 regions from RNA transcripts. With the HTBI primer set, the TCR CDR3 went through a first round of RT-PCR. TCRdb analysed the multiplex PCR reads with MiXCR anew, one entry per CDR3 protein. In the table there are 300,000 to 400,000 distinct CDR3 sequences, about 20% of which are singletons. Diagnoses were made from clinical symptoms, serum measures (thyroxine and TRAb), thyroid ultrasound and orbital computed tomography. This clonotype was counted many times. Its antigen is unidentified.

Specimen: blood. The rearrangement links TRBV27 to TRBJ2-1; 8 positions agree with TRBD2. The receptor comes from a woman aged 45-60 years with Graves' hyperthyroidism. The CDR3 nucleotides are TGTGCCAGCAGTTTCGGCGGGGGGTGGGATGAGCAGTTCTTC. This codes for CASSFGGGWDEQFF.